This is a list of T cell receptor beta chains from one sample in a study of blood T cell repertoires in COVID-19. Assay used: immunoSEQ multiplex PCR; TCRdb lists only in-frame clones, some missing. This sample carries around 25,000 clones, approximately 89% of them seen once, and the ten largest clones take about 5.2%. Sequencing was carried out using peripheral blood. The receptors shown here come from a middle-aged man with active COVID-19. CDR3s include the opening cysteine and the closing phenylalanine or tryptophan. The order of the fields is V gene, J gene, clone size, D gene, CDR3 protein, CDR3 DNA. D genes are given only for firm matches. Clone size, where shown, is once, few, many, or a class for clones that have expanded.

v_call: TRBV25-1
j_call: TRBJ1-6
clone_size: .
d_call: .
cdr3_aa: CASQESYPRSPLHF
cdr3_nt: TGTGCCAGCCAAGAGTCTTATCCGAGGTCACCCCTCCACTTT

v_call: TRBV5-4
j_call: TRBJ2-7
clone_size: .
d_call: TRBD2
cdr3_aa: CASSLAASGAFFEQYF
cdr3_nt: TGTGCCAGCAGCTTGGCCGCGAGCGGGGCCTTTTTCGAGCAGTACTTC

v_call: TRBV5-4
j_call: TRBJ2-7
clone_size: .
d_call: .
cdr3_aa: CASSYRAALSYEQYF
cdr3_nt: TGTGCCAGCAGCTACCGAGCCGCCTTATCCTACGAGCAGTACTTC

v_call: TRBV29-1
j_call: TRBJ2-5
clone_size: .
d_call: .
cdr3_aa: CSVEDLRTQYF
cdr3_nt: TGCAGCGTTGAAGACTTGAGAACCCAGTACTTC

v_call: TRBV11-2
j_call: TRBJ2-5
clone_size: .
d_call: TRBD2
cdr3_aa: CASSPTGRTSGGWGETQYF
cdr3_nt: TGTGCCAGCAGCCCCACGGGGCGGACTAGCGGGGGCTGGGGAGAGACCCAGTACTTC

v_call: TRBV7-8
j_call: TRBJ2-5
clone_size: few
d_call: TRBD2
cdr3_aa: CASSLVLGLTQETQYF
cdr3_nt: TGTGCCAGCAGCTTAGTTTTGGGACTAACGCAAGAGACCCAGTACTTC

v_call: TRBV4-2
j_call: TRBJ2-1
clone_size: .
d_call: TRBD2
cdr3_aa: CASSLAGGSYNEQFF
cdr3_nt: TGTGCCAGCAGCCTAGCGGGGGGTAGCTACAATGAGCAGTTCTTC

v_call: TRBV12-3/TRBV12-4
j_call: TRBJ2-5
clone_size: .
d_call: .
cdr3_aa: CASRGGIQETQYF
cdr3_nt: TGTGCCAGCAGGGGGGGAATACAAGAGACCCAGTACTTC

v_call: TRBV9
j_call: TRBJ2-7
clone_size: .
d_call: .
cdr3_aa: CASSVEGPPYEQYF
cdr3_nt: TGTGCCAGCAGCGTAGAGGGGCCACCCTACGAGCAGTACTTC

v_call: TRBV7-2
j_call: TRBJ2-1
clone_size: .
d_call: TRBD2
cdr3_aa: CASSLGLAVGEQFF
cdr3_nt: TGTGCCAGCAGCTTGGGACTAGCGGTAGGCGAGCAGTTCTTC

v_call: TRBV10-2
j_call: TRBJ2-7
clone_size: .
d_call: TRBD1
cdr3_aa: CASSVHLGTGSYEQYF
cdr3_nt: TGCGCCAGCAGTGTTCATTTAGGGACAGGGTCCTACGAGCAGTACTTC

v_call: TRBV19
j_call: TRBJ1-1
clone_size: .
d_call: TRBD1
cdr3_aa: CASSTQGATVNTEAFF
cdr3_nt: TGTGCCAGTAGTACACAGGGGGCCACGGTGAACACTGAAGCTTTCTTT

v_call: TRBV5-1
j_call: TRBJ2-7
clone_size: .
d_call: TRBD1
cdr3_aa: CASSLRGLSEQYF
cdr3_nt: TGCGCCAGCAGCTTGAGGGGGCTCTCCGAGCAGTACTTC

v_call: TRBV27
j_call: TRBJ1-1
clone_size: .
d_call: .
cdr3_aa: CASSARGTTGALSF
cdr3_nt: TGTGCCAGCAGTGCTAGGGGCACTACGGGCGCTCTGTCCTTT

v_call: TRBV28
j_call: TRBJ2-2
clone_size: once
d_call: TRBD1
cdr3_aa: CASSLPGRGFTGELFF
cdr3_nt: TGTGCCAGCAGTTTACCCGGCAGGGGGTTCACCGGGGAGCTGTTTTTT

v_call: TRBV29-1
j_call: TRBJ1-1
clone_size: .
d_call: TRBD1
cdr3_aa: CSVQGDFDYTEAFF
cdr3_nt: TGCAGCGTACAGGGGGATTTCGATTACACTGAAGCTTTCTTT

v_call: TRBV19
j_call: TRBJ1-5
clone_size: once
d_call: .
cdr3_aa: CASSIDLTGKNQPQHF
cdr3_nt: TGTGCCAGTAGTATAGATCTAACAGGGAAAAATCAGCCCCAGCATTTT

v_call: TRBV5-4
j_call: TRBJ2-2
clone_size: .
d_call: .
cdr3_aa: CASSRGGKLNTGELFF
cdr3_nt: TGTGCCAGCAGCCGAGGAGGAAAGCTGAACACCGGGGAGCTGTTTTTT

v_call: TRBV10-3
j_call: TRBJ2-2
clone_size: .
d_call: TRBD2
cdr3_aa: CAISTFGTSGRATGELFF
cdr3_nt: TGTGCCATCAGTACCTTCGGGACTAGCGGGAGGGCCACCGGGGAGCTGTTTTTT

v_call: TRBV5-1
j_call: TRBJ2-3
clone_size: .
d_call: .
cdr3_aa: CASSLDELVTQYF
cdr3_nt: TGCGCCAGCAGCTTGGATGAGTTGGTTACGCAGTATTTT

v_call: TRBV7-2
j_call: TRBJ2-3
clone_size: .
d_call: .
cdr3_aa: CASSLAYTDTQYF
cdr3_nt: TGTGCCAGCAGCTTAGCCTATACAGATACGCAGTATTTT

v_call: TRBV5-1
j_call: TRBJ1-5
clone_size: .
d_call: TRBD1
cdr3_aa: CASSLLGQGAGQPQHF
cdr3_nt: TGCGCCAGCAGCCTCTTGGGACAGGGGGCAGGTCAGCCCCAGCATTTT